This T cell receptor (beta chain) came from a study of T cell responses to AZD1222 COVID-19 vaccine (dated by TCRdb to the early 2020s). For context, the study as a whole: AZD1222 recipients with second doses at about 4 weeks or about 12 weeks were pooled, because spike-specific TCR depth and breadth did not differ between schedules. TCR sequencing was performed for roughly 240 trial participants, of whom roughly 200 were given two doses of AZD1222 and roughly 25 were given two doses of MenACWY control vaccine. Enrollment into the trials was organized by age into subgroups of 18-55, 56-69 and 70-plus years, and those subgroups contained roughly 150, 30 and 60 TCR-sequenced participants, respectively.

For this clone: The target of this receptor is not known. One base away there is no much larger clone; base qualities are not given.

The CDR3 regions of human TCRbeta chains were subjected to immunosequencing. In the paper's pipeline: TCRs in the repertoires were compared against a reference library of SARS-CoV-2-specific TCRs that had been generated with the MIRA antigen-specificity platform. Breadth meant the fraction of unique TCRs that were SARS-CoV-2-associated, whereas depth meant the fraction of total T cells that were SARS-CoV-2-associated. Using the MIRA data, each spike-specific TCR was mapped to the spike region that the TCR reacts to and placed in a CD4 or CD8 class. Log10-transformed breadth and depth values were compared by one-way ANOVA with Sidak's multiple comparisons tests. Entries here come from immuneACCESS through TCRdb and include only in-frame sequences with V and J called. Some clones fail to appear in such tables; in the studies checked, an unresolved V gene covers under half of the shortfall, and the cause of the remainder is unknown. That table gives V, J and clone size, and the DNA gave D and trimming. The table for this sample lists nearly 110,000 clones; around 90% of them were counted only once. Around 4.5% of the sample lies in the top ten.

Points the paper makes about the study in general: After two AZD1222 doses, both the breadth and the depth of spike-specific TCRs were significantly higher than at day 0 and than in MenACWY recipients. Vaccine-associated CD4 TCRs spanned the whole spike protein, with dominant responses in regions 160-218 and 743-854. Because no day 14 peak-response samples were available, the repertoires could be characterized only after the peak T cell response. Most participants were white British and females outnumbered males, and the authors suggested that clonal diversity may have been underestimated. Nearly half of unique spike-specific TCRs reportedly recognized epitopes outside regions mutated in the B.1.351 and B.1.1.7 variants. The 56-69-year group was small, and its depth increase did not reach significance, likely because of low power. Conclusions about previously exposed vaccinees are limited, since just 6 or 7 AZD1222 recipients were seropositive for SARS-CoV-2 at baseline.

This specimen's time point label, per the study, means: baseline before first vaccination. Vaccinee samples were obtained from the UK trials COV001 and COV002, which included a single-blind randomized controlled phase 2/3 trial of AZD1222 (ChAdOx1 nCoV-19) in healthy adults. For TCRbeta chain sequencing, PBMC samples from trial participants were taken at day 0 and at day 28 after the second dose. According to the germline V gene (reference sequence), CDR1 reads DFQATT and CDR2 reads SNEGSKA. Unmatched junction bases come to 12, with V trimmed by 3 bases and J by 5 bases. The cysteine opens and the phenylalanine closes a CDR3 of 15 amino acids. This entry keeps only the CDR3 DNA: 45 bases, framed from base 1.

The material was peripheral blood, obtained on day 0 of AZD1222 vaccination. The sequence was collected from an adult in good health. The V and J segments used are TRBV20-1 and TRBJ2-5; 7 nucleotides in the junction match TRBD2. The CDR3 region: CSASSGGGDGETQYF. The nucleotide sequence reads as follows: TGCAGTGCTAGTTCTGGGGGAGGGGATGGGGAGACCCAGTACTTC.